Sequencing of this T cell receptor (beta chain) was carried out in a study of cytomegalovirus exposure and HLA in healthy donors. Trimming cost V 4 bases and J 5 bases, with 18 bases left between them. The CDR3 loop spans 16 amino acids. The germline V gene encodes CDR1 LNHDA and CDR2 SQIVND (reference sequence). Each of the donors was a healthy bone marrow donor. PCR employed 60 Vbeta and 13 Jbeta primers. Produced via immunoSEQ multiplex PCR; TCRdb's table is partial and in-frame only. The sample has 100,000 to 150,000 clones, about 76% seen once. Study-level points and caveats: In most subjects, TCR beta sequences reportedly gave accurate predictions of HLA-A and HLA-B alleles. Analyses of presence and absence presupposed an approximately uniform sequencing depth across donors. V segments that were indistinguishable, TRBV6-2 and TRBV6-3 among them, were omitted from analysis.

As regards this clone: What it binds is not known.

Input material: PBMCs. The V gene is TRBV19, the J gene TRBJ1-5, with D perhaps matching TRBD1 (6 bases). The TCR originated in a man aged 40-55 years in good health and CMV-seropositive. CDR3 bases: TGTGCCAGTAGTACCTCGGACAGTGTTACTCATCAGCCCCAGCATTTT. This encodes CASSTSDSVTHQPQHF.